The 18 T cell receptor beta chains below all came from one sample that was sequenced in a study of cytomegalovirus exposure and HLA in healthy donors. A multiplex PCR was run with 60 Vbeta primers and 13 Jbeta primers. The protocol was immunoSEQ multiplex PCR, while the TCRdb copy is restricted to in-frame clones and leaves out a portion. The sample yields 90,000 to 140,000 clones, roughly three quarters seen once. Sequenced input: PBMCs. The receptors here all came from a man aged 30 to 39 in good health and CMV-seronegative.

In its sample, this clone was seen once. One end of the junction is discordant with germline, which a read error may explain. The V gene is TRBV6-5, the J gene TRBJ1-2; D is perhaps TRBD1 (6 bases). CDR3 length: 14 amino acids. Germline loops: CDR1 MNHEY, CDR2 SVGAGI. The CDR3 spells CVSKDGQTNYGYTF. In DNA, the CDR3 is TGTGTCAGCAAAGATGGACAGACTAACTATGGCTACACCTTC.

On this clone: The limits of the CDR3 on the DNA are not certain, so only TCRdb's listed CDR3 is given. This chain joins TRBV7-2 and TRBJ2-7; whether TRBD1, the table's D call, matches the DNA was not checked. The CDR3 length is 11 residues, termini included. The germline V gene has CDR1 SGHTA and CDR2 FQGNSA. CDR3 amino acids: CASSFGQGIYF.

The V and J genes are TRBV6-1 and TRBJ2-5; a possible D gene is TRBD2 (6 bases). The end of the DNA is better explained by TRBJ2-7, so the J call may be wrong. Per the germline V gene, CDR1 is MNHNS and CDR2 is SASEGT. The CDR3 runs 15 residues. The CDR3 protein is CASRREVHYSYEQYF. The CDR3 DNA follows: TGTGCCAGCAGGAGGGAGGTCCACTACTCCTACGAGCAGTACTTC.

The V call is TRBV15, the J call TRBJ2-1; 10 bases agree with TRBD2. CDR1 and CDR2 (germline): LNHNV, YYDKDF (reference sequence). J lost 10 bases, V lost 0 bases, and 6 bases had no gene match. This CDR3 has 15 amino acids. The CDR3 region has the DNA TGTGCCACCAGCAGAGAGCTAGCGGGAGTTGGGGAGCAGTTCTTC. Its protein is CATSRELAGVGEQFF.

CDR3 DNA: TGTGCCAGCAGCGGTAGGGGGCTGACAGATACGCAGTATTTT. The encoded protein is CASSGRGLTDTQYF. The rearrangement joins TRBV11-2 to TRBJ2-3; TRBD1 aligns across 7 bases. This CDR3 is 14 amino acids long. Germline loops: CDR1 SGHAT, CDR2 FQNNGV. V gave up 5 bases and J gave up 3 bases; unmatched junction bases: 5. The whole variable domain, remainder taken from reference TRBV11-2 and TRBJ2-3, is EAGVAQSPRYKIIEKRQSVAFWCNPISGHATLYWYQQILGQGPKLLIQFQNNGVVDDSQLPKDRFSAERLKGVDSTLKIQPAKLEDSAVYLCASSGRGLTDTQYFGPGTRLTVL.

The rearrangement uses TRBV7-9 and TRBJ2-5; perhaps TRBD1 as D (7 bases). With 1 base removed from V and 5 bases from J, the gap between germline ends came to 11 bases. Germline lookup yields CDR1 SEHNR and CDR2 FQNEAQ (reference sequence). This CDR3 spans 14 amino acids. The CDR3 region is CASSLGAGGETQYF. DNA for the CDR3: TGTGCCAGCAGCTTAGGGGCAGGGGGGGAGACCCAGTACTTC.

This chain uses TRBV2 with TRBJ2-1; 8 nucleotides match TRBD2. With 3 bases clipped from V and 3 bases from J, the junction kept 7 bases outside the gene matches. This CDR3 spans 16 amino acids. CDR1 and CDR2 (germline): SNHLY, FYNNEI. CDR3: CASSEASGLDYNEQFF. As DNA, the CDR3 is TGTGCCAGCAGTGAGGCTAGCGGGTTGGACTACAATGAGCAGTTCTTC.

V gene TRBV11-3 combines with J gene TRBJ2-3, with D perhaps matching TRBD2 (6 bases). The V end was cut by 1 base, the J end by 1 base, with 12 bases between. This CDR3 has 16 residues. CDR1 SGHNT and CDR2 YENEEA come from the germline V gene. The CDR3 protein is CASSLGGPSGTDTQYF. For the CDR3, the DNA is TGTGCCAGCAGCTTAGGAGGTCCTAGCGGCACAGATACGCAGTATTTT.

In this sample, this clone turned up a few times. This rearrangement joins TRBV27 to TRBJ1-3; 7 positions agree with TRBD1. CDR3 size: 15 residues. Looked up from germline, CDR1 is MNHEY and CDR2 is SMNVEV (reference sequence). V gave up 3 bases and J gave up 0 bases; unmatched junction bases: 2. CDR3 sequence (DNA): TGTGCCAGCAGTTTTACAGGGGCCTCTGGAAACACCATATATTTT. It yields the protein CASSFTGASGNTIYF.

This clone was observed a handful of times. The chain carries TRBV15 and TRBJ1-1; D is uncertain. Trimming shortened V by 5 bases and J by 1 base, and 8 bases separated the two germline ends. The CDR3 is 13 amino acids. Germline CDR1 is LNHNV and CDR2 is YYDKDF (reference sequence). CDR3 region: CATSRGGNTEAFF. The DNA of the CDR3 is TGTGCCACCAGCCGGGGTGGGAACACTGAAGCTTTCTTT.

A few counts support this clone. V gene TRBV28 combines with J gene TRBJ1-1; TRBD1 might be the D (6 bases). Trimming shortened V by 3 bases and J by 5 bases, and 16 bases separated the two germline ends. Germline V gene sequence: CDR1 MDHEN, CDR2 SYDVKM. CDR3 length equals 15 residues. The CDR3 protein is CASSLGGNRETEAFF. The CDR3 DNA sequence: TGTGCCAGCAGTTTGGGGGGGAACAGGGAGACTGAAGCTTTCTTT.

The V gene is TRBV6-5, the J gene TRBJ2-7, with D maybe TRBD1 (6 bases). The ends were cut back, 5 bases at V and 10 bases at J, with 21 bases in the middle. CDR3 length equals 14 residues. Germline-derived CDR1 and CDR2 are MNHEY and SVGAGI. In DNA form, the CDR3 reads TGTGCCAGCAGTCAAGCCGGGACACGAACTCCCCAGTACTTC. Amino acids: CASSQAGTRTPQYF.

The rearrangement joins TRBV6-1 to TRBJ1-1; D call uncertain. Germline CDR1 is MNHNS and CDR2 is SASEGT. This CDR3 region has 14 residues. V shed 2 bases and J shed 1 base, with 8 bases lying between them. As DNA, the CDR3 is TGTGCCAGCAGTGAAAGTGAACAGAACACTGAAGCTTTCTTT. Translated, it gives CASSESEQNTEAFF.

The J gene is TRBJ2-1, the V gene TRBV7-8; perhaps TRBD1 as D (5 bases). Per germline, CDR1 SGHVS and CDR2 FQNEAQ. V was shortened by 7 bases and J by 7 bases, with 20 bases between the two germline ends. The CDR3 has 15 residues. The CDR3 loop reads CASKPQAGYANEQFF. CDR3 DNA: TGTGCCAGCAAGCCCCAGGCAGGGTACGCGAATGAGCAGTTCTTC.

The genes are TRBV14 and TRBJ2-7, with D possibly TRBD2 on 6 matching bases. Germline V gene data show CDR1 as SGHDN and CDR2 as FVKESK. The germline V and J ends were trimmed by 5 bases and 5 bases, with 19 bases remaining between them. The CDR3 extends over 15 amino acids. CDR3 amino acids: CASSYFFGGFDEQYF. CDR3 DNA sequence: TGTGCCAGCAGCTACTTCTTTGGGGGGTTCGACGAGCAGTACTTC.

The chain employs TRBV30 and TRBJ1-1, with TRBD1 as a possible D gene (5 bases). Germline V gene sequence: CDR1 GTSNPN, CDR2 SVGIG (reference sequence). The CDR3 extends over 10 amino acids. Trimming removed 8 bases at V and 3 bases at J, with 7 bases between. In DNA, the CDR3 is TGTGCCCGGGGGGACACTGAAGCTTTCTTT. It codes for CARGDTEAFF.

This clone was picked up a small number of times. The germline gene is not matched at one end of the junction; a read error may be the cause. V is TRBV27 and J is TRBJ1-1; D may be TRBD1 (6 bases). In germline, CDR1 is MNHEY, CDR2 SMNVEV (reference sequence). This CDR3 contains 17 residues. CDR3 loop: CASSLGPGRGGNAEAFF. The CDR3 DNA reads as TGTGCCAGCAGTTTGGGGCCCGGTAGGGGGGGGAACGCTGAAGCTTTCTTT.

The chain couples TRBV28 to TRBJ2-7, with D maybe TRBD2 (6 bases). There are 14 residues in the CDR3. Per germline, CDR1 MDHEN and CDR2 SYDVKM. The V and J ends lost 4 bases and 7 bases respectively, with 17 bases between them. CDR3 DNA sequence: TGTGCCAGCAGTTCGCCGGGAGCTCGAATGGAGCAGTACTTC. Its translation: CASSSPGARMEQYF.